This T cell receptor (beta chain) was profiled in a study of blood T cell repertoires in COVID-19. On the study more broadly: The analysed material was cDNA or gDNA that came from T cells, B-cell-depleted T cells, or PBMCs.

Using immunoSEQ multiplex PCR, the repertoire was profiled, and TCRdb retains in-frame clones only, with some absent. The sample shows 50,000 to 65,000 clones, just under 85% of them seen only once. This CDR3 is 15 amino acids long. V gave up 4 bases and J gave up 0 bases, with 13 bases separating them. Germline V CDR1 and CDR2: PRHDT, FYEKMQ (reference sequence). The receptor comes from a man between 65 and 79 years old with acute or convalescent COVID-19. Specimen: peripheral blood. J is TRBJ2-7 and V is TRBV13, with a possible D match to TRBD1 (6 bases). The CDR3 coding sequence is TGTGCCAGCAGCTATCCTGGACAGAGCTCCTACGAGCAGTACTTC. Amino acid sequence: CASSYPGQSSYEQYF.